This TCR beta chain was profiled in a study of T cell clones after liver transplantation. Data came from immunoSEQ multiplex PCR; TCRdb stores just in-frame clones and leaves some out. The sample shows 55,000 to 75,000 clones, around 92% of them seen only once. Germline CDR1 MNHNY, CDR2 SVGAGI (reference sequence). The CDR3 is 13 residues long. The V and J ends lost 7 bases and 6 bases respectively, with 13 bases between them. Study conclusions and caveats: Rather than being deleted, graft donor-reactive T cells may have moved into the graft.

In regard to this clone: Its specificity is not known.

The gene calls are TRBV6-6 and TRBJ2-1, with D maybe TRBD2 (5 bases). The sequencing here drew on CD4+ T cells from blood, taken less than 26 months after liver transplant. The origin of this receptor is a human patient who received a liver transplant. Some T cells here may be from the graft donor. CDR3 sequence: CASTQDLANEQFF. The CDR3 DNA reads TGTGCCAGCACCCAGGACTTGGCCAATGAGCAGTTCTTC.